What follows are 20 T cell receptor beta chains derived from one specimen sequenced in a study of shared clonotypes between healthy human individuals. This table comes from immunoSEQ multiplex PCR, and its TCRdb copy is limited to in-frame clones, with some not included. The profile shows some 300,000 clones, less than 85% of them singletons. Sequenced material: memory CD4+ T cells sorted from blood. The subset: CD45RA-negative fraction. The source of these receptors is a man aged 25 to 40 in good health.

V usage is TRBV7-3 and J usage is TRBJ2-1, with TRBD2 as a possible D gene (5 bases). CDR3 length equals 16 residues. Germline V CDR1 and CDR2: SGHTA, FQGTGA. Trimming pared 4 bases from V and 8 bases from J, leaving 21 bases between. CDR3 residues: CASSSHLAPPVDEQFF. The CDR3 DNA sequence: TGTGCCAGCAGCTCTCATCTAGCCCCCCCGGTCGATGAGCAGTTCTTC.

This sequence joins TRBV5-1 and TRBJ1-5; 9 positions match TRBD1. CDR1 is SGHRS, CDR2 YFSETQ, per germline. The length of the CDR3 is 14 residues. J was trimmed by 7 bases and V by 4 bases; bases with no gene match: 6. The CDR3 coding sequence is TGCGCCAGCAGCCCCGGGACAGGGAGCCAGCCCCAGCATTTT. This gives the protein CASSPGTGSQPQHF.

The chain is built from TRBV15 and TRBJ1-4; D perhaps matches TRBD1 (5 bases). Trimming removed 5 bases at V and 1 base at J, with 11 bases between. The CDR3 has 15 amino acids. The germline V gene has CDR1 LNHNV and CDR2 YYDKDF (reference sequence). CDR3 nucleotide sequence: TGTGCCACCAGCTGGGGACGTAGAACTAATGAAAAACTGTTTTTT. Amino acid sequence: CATSWGRRTNEKLFF.

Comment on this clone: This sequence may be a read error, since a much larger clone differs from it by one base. Here the CDR3 reads CSGTGASPRGGYEQYF. CDR3 sequence (DNA): TGCAGCGGTACCGGGGCTAGCCCACGAGGGGGCTACGAGCAGTACTTC. The chain couples TRBV29-1 to TRBJ2-7; a weak D match, TRBD1 (6 bases). CDR3 size: 16 residues. V was trimmed by 7 bases and J by 3 bases, leaving 25 bases between them. CDR1 is SQVTM and CDR2 is ANQGSEA in the germline V gene.

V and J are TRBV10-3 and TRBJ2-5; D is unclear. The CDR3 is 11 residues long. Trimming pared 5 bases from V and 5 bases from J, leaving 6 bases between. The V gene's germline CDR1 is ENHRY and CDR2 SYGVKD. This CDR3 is CAISNAETQYF. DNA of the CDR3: TGTGCCATCAGTAACGCGGAGACCCAGTACTTC.

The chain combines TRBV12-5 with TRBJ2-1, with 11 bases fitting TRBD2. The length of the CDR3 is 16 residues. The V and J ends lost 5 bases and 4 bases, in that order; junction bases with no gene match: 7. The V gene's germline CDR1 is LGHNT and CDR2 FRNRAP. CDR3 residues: CASGKGTSGGYNEQFF. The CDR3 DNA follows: TGTGCTAGTGGTAAGGGGACTAGCGGAGGTTACAATGAGCAGTTCTTC.

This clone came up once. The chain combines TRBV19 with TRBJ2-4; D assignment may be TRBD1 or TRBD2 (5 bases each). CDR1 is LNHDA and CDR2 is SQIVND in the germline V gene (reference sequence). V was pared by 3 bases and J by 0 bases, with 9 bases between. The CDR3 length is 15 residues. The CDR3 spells CASSMGPGAKNIQYF. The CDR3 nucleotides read TGTGCCAGTAGTATGGGACCGGGAGCCAAAAACATTCAGTACTTC.

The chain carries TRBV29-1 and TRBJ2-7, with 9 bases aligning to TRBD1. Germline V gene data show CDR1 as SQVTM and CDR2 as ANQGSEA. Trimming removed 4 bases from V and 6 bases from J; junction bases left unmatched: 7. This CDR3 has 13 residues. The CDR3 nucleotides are TGCAGCGTTGCGACACAGGGGGCAGGCGAGCAGTACTTC. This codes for CSVATQGAGEQYF.

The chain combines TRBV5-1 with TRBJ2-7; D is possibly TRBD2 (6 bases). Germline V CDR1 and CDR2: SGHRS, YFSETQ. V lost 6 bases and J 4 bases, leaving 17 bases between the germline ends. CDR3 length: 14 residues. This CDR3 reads CASKVLGAGYEQYF. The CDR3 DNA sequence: TGCGCCAGCAAAGTATTAGGGGCGGGATACGAGCAGTACTTC.

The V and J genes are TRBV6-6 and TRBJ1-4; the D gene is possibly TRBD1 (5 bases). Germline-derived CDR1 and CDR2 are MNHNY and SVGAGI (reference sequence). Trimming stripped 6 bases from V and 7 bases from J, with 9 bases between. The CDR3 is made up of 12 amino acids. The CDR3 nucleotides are TGTGCCAGCAGCAGGGTTGGTGAAAAACTGTTTTTT. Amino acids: CASSRVGEKLFF.

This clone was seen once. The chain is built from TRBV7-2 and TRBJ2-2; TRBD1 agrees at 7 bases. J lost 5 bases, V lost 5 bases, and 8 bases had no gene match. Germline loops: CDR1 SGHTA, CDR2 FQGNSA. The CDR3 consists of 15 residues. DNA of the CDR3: TGTGCCAGCAGCCCCAGGACAGGTGGAACCGGGGAGCTGTTTTTT. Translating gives CASSPRTGGTGELFF.

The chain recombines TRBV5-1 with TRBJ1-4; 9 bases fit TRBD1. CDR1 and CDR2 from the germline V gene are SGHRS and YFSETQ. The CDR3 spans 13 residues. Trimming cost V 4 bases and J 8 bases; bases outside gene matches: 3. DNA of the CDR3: TGCGCCAGCAGCGAAGGGACAGGGGAAAAACTGTTTTTT. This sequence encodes CASSEGTGEKLFF.

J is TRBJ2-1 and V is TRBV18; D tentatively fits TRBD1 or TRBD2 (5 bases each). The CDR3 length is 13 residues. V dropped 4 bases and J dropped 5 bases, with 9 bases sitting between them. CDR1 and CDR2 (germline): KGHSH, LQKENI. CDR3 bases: TGTGCCAGCTCACGGGGACGGGACAATGAGCAGTTCTTC. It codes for CASSRGRDNEQFF.

The CDR3 DNA sequence: TGTGCCAGCTCACCATCGGCCGGGACTAGCGGGAAGCGGGAGCTGTTTTTT. Residues: CASSPSAGTSGKRELFF. The chain recombines TRBV18 with TRBJ2-2; 13 bases align to TRBD2. Germline CDR1 is KGHSH and CDR2 is LQKENI. Trimming cost V 2 bases and J 9 bases; bases outside gene matches: 9. The CDR3 totals 17 residues.

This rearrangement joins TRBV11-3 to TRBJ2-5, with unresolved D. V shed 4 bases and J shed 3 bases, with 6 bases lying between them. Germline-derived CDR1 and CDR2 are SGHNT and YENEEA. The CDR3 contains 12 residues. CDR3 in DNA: TGTGCCAGCAGCTCAGGAGAAGAGACCCAGTACTTC. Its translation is CASSSGEETQYF.

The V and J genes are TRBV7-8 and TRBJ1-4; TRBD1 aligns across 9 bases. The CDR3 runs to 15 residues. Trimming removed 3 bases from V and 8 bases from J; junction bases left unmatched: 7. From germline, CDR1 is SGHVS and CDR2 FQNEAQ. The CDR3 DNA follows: TGTGCCAGCAGCTTTACGACAGGGGGGGGAGAAAAACTGTTTTTT. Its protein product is CASSFTTGGGEKLFF.

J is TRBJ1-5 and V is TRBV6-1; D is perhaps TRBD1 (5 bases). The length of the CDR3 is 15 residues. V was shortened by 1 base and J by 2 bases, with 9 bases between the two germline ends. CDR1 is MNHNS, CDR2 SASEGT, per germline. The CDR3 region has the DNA TGTGCCAGCAGTGAAGTCATAGGGGGCAATCAGCCCCAGCATTTT. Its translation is CASSEVIGGNQPQHF.

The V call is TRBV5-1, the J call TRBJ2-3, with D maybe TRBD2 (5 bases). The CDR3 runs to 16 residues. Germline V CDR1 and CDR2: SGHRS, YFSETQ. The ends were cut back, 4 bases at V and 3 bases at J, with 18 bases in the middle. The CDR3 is CASSREGSLGTDTQYF. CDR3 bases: TGCGCCAGCAGCCGGGAAGGGTCTCTAGGGACAGATACGCAGTATTTT.

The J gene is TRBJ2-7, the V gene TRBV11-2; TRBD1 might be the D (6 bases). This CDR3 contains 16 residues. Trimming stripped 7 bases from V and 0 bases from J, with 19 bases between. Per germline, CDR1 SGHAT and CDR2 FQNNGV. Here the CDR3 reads CASNPIRTDISYEQYF. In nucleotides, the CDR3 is TGTGCCAGCAACCCAATTCGGACAGACATCTCCTACGAGCAGTACTTC.

The DNA for the CDR3 is TGTGCCAGCAGTGAATGGTCAGGGGGGGCTTCTGGGGCCAACGTCCTGACTTTC. This sequence encodes CASSEWSGGASGANVLTF. V and J are TRBV2 and TRBJ2-6, with D possibly being TRBD1 or TRBD2 (7 bases each). CDR1 is SNHLY and CDR2 is FYNNEI in the germline V gene. CDR3 length: 18 residues. Trimming stripped 2 bases from V and 1 base from J, with 15 bases between.